The 3 T cell receptor beta chains given below trace back to one sample, sequenced in a study of blood T cell repertoires in COVID-19. The assay was immunoSEQ multiplex PCR, and TCRdb's table has in-frame clones only and misses some. The sample lists around 130,000 clones; about 88% were seen once. The sequenced material came from peripheral blood. The receptors shown here come from a human donor with COVID-19, enrolled during active disease. The donor label of this sample is uncertain.

In this sample, this clone turned up a few times. The chain combines TRBV19 with TRBJ2-1, with D perhaps matching TRBD2 (6 bases). CDR3 length: 15 residues. Germline loops: CDR1 LNHDA, CDR2 SQIVND (reference sequence). With 8 bases removed from V and 0 bases from J, the gap between germline ends came to 14 bases. The CDR3 region is CASASDRSSYNEQFF. CDR3 in DNA: TGTGCCAGTGCTAGCGACCGAAGCTCCTACAATGAGCAGTTCTTC.

V is TRBV28 and J is TRBJ1-2; TRBD1 aligns across 7 bases. The length of the CDR3 is 13 residues. CDR1 and CDR2 from the germline V gene are MDHEN and SYDVKM. The V segment lost 6 bases and the J segment 8 bases; nucleotides outside the gene matches: 9. Written as DNA, the CDR3 is TGTGCCAGCAGCAGACAGGGTTCGCGGGGCTACACCTTC. Its protein product is CASSRQGSRGYTF.

V and J are TRBV19 and TRBJ1-3, with D tentatively TRBD1 (6 bases). Germline loops: CDR1 LNHDA, CDR2 SQIVND (reference sequence). The V end lost 6 bases, the J end lost 0 bases, and 9 bases lay between the germline ends. The CDR3 contains 14 residues. CDR3: CASRRGSSGNTIYF. CDR3 coding DNA: TGTGCCAGTAGGAGGGGGAGCTCTGGAAACACCATATATTTT.